The clone carrying this TCR beta chain was picked up a small number of times. As yet, its antigen is unknown. Profiling relied on immunoSEQ multiplex PCR, and the TCRdb table lists in-frame clones only, not all of them. This sample has 30,000 to 45,000 clones; about 80% occur once, and the top ten carry around a tenth. The CDR3 loop spans 11 amino acids. V lost 7 bases and J 7 bases, leaving 13 bases between the germline ends. Germline V lookup: CDR1 SQVTM, CDR2 ANQGSEA. The source of the sample is a study of OX40 agonist ivuxolimab in advanced cancers. Study-level results: Blood T cells, both CD4+ and CD8+, expanded clonally by week 6 at 0.1 to 3.0 mg/kg. Nonresponders included some who also had low normalized T-cell clonal expansion.

Autoimmune disease history or systemic immunosuppression excluded patients. J is TRBJ1-2 and V is TRBV29-1; no firm D call. This receptor was identified in an adult with an advanced solid tumor such as melanoma, head and neck, liver or kidney cancer. The input for sequencing was CD4+ or CD8+ T cells sorted from blood, taken in a trial of the OX40 agonist ivuxolimab. This CDR3 reads CSGGSASGYTF. The CDR3 region has the DNA TGCAGCGGGGGTTCGGCTAGTGGCTACACCTTC. The variable domain in full, completed from reference TRBV29-1 and TRBJ1-2, reads SAVISQKPSRDICQRGTSLTIQCQVDSQVTMMFWYRQQPGQSLTLIATANQGSEATYESGFVIDKFPISRPNLTFSTLTVSNMSPEDSSIYLCSGGSASGYTFGSGTRLTVV.